These 7 T cell receptor beta chains were all obtained from the same sample, sequenced in a study of shared clonotypes between healthy human individuals. CD45RO-negative, CCR7-positively selected cells formed the naive CD8 fraction, excluding terminally differentiated effector memory CD45RA+ cells. Sequenced by immunoSEQ multiplex PCR; TCRdb stores in-frame clones only, minus some. The table records around 2.1 million clones, approximately 94% of them present only once. Sequences were obtained from naive CD8+ T cells from PBMCs. The receptors originated from a man aged 18 to 29 in good health. Some clones in this sample may be carry-over from other donors' samples.

This chain uses TRBV4-1 with TRBJ1-1, with D hard to call. Germline CDR1 reads MGHRA; CDR2 reads YSYEKL. This CDR3 has 16 residues. Trimming shortened V by 0 bases and J by 0 bases, and 11 bases separated the two germline ends. Written as DNA, the CDR3 is TGCGCCAGCAGCCAAGATCCGGCGGGATTGAACACTGAAGCTTTCTTT. Translating it yields CASSQDPAGLNTEAFF.

The V call is TRBV5-4, the J call TRBJ1-1, with 7 positions matching TRBD1. The germline V gene encodes CDR1 SGHNT and CDR2 YYREEE (reference sequence). The CDR3 is 13 amino acids. V dropped 6 bases and J dropped 5; count of bases not matched to a gene: 7. This CDR3 reads CASNLRGLTEAFF. The DNA of the CDR3 is TGTGCCAGCAACCTCAGGGGGTTGACTGAAGCTTTCTTT.

This clone was observed once. The J gene is TRBJ1-2, the V gene TRBV27, with a possible D match to TRBD1 (5 bases). Trimming removed 5 bases at V and 2 bases at J, with 15 bases between. Germline V lookup: CDR1 MNHEY, CDR2 SMNVEV (reference sequence). The CDR3 consists of 15 residues. The CDR3 protein is CASSPLGTWNYGYTF. The CDR3 DNA reads as TGTGCCAGCAGTCCCCTTGGGACGTGGAACTATGGCTACACCTTC.

The gene calls are TRBV28 and TRBJ1-4; no firm D call. Germline V gene data show CDR1 as MDHEN and CDR2 as SYDVKM. Trimming removed 2 bases from V and 3 bases from J, with 13 bases in between. This CDR3 contains 16 residues. The CDR3: CASSLSWGSSNEKLFF. In DNA form, the CDR3 reads TGTGCCAGCAGTTTAAGTTGGGGTAGCTCTAATGAAAAACTGTTTTTT.

The chain has TRBV28 and TRBJ2-7; no firm D call. From germline, CDR1 is MDHEN and CDR2 SYDVKM. The CDR3 is made up of 14 amino acids. V was clipped by 2 bases and J by 2 bases, with 10 bases between them. The CDR3 DNA reads as TGTGCCAGCAGTTTAAGCGTAATCGCCTACGAGCAGTACTTC. It translates to CASSLSVIAYEQYF.

The V call is TRBV6-1, the J call TRBJ2-7, with D unresolved. CDR3 length: 13 amino acids. Germline V gene lookup returns CDR1 MNHNS and CDR2 SASEGT. Trimming cost V 7 bases and J 1 base, with 11 bases left between them. Here the CDR3 DNA reads TGTGCCAGCAAGGAGCCCGGATCCTACGAGCAGTACTTC. Amino acid sequence: CASKEPGSYEQYF.

The chain employs TRBV9 and TRBJ2-7; 15 bases match TRBD2. Per the germline V gene, CDR1 is SGDLS and CDR2 is YYNGEE. The CDR3 runs 17 residues. The V segment lost 4 bases and the J segment 6 bases; nucleotides outside the gene matches: 11. The CDR3 is CASSPPGTSGRLGEQYF. CDR3 coding DNA: TGTGCCAGCAGCCCTCCCGGGACTAGCGGGAGGTTGGGCGAGCAGTACTTC. Based on the CDR3 plus reference TRBV9 and TRBJ2-7, the full variable domain is DSGVTQTPKHLITATGQRVTLRCSPRSGDLSVYWYQQSLDQGLQFLIQYYNGEERAKGNILERFSAQQFPDLHSELNLSSLELGDSALYFCASSPPGTSGRLGEQYFGPGTRLTVT.